The 5 T cell receptor beta chains in this list originate from one sample, sequenced in a study of TIL therapy for anti-PD-1-resistant metastatic lung cancer. This was the immunoSEQ v3 assay. Sequencing was performed with immunoSEQ multiplex PCR; in TCRdb, only in-frame clones are kept and a portion is missing. In the table there are some 45,000 clones, about 86% of which are singletons. Time point defined: pre-treatment sample, taken before nivolumab and TIL therapy. Source: blood, taken at baseline. The receptors derive from a person between 25 and 80 years old with non-small cell lung cancer.

The chain joins TRBV14 to TRBJ2-7; tentatively, D is TRBD1 (6 bases). The germline V gene encodes CDR1 SGHDN and CDR2 FVKESK. Trimming pared 0 bases from V and 3 bases from J, leaving 12 bases between. There are 15 residues in the CDR3. For the CDR3, the DNA is TGTGCCAGCAGCCAAGATGGGGACATGCTCTACGAGCAGTACTTC. Protein: CASSQDGDMLYEQYF.

This clone appeared a single time. The chain carries TRBV6-2 or TRBV6-3 and TRBJ1-5, with 9 bases identical to TRBD1. The J segment lost 2 bases and the V segment lost 5 bases, leaving 16 bases of the junction unmatched. The CDR3 runs 19 residues. Looked up from germline, CDR1 is MNHEY and CDR2 is SVGEGT. CDR3 nucleotides: TGTGCCAGCAGTACCCCGGGACAGGGTGGCGGTACGGGCAATCAGCCCCAGCATTTT. It yields the protein CASSTPGQGGGTGNQPQHF.

The rearrangement joins TRBV29-1 to TRBJ2-7; maybe TRBD1 (5 bases). Germline CDR1 is SQVTM and CDR2 is ANQGSEA. The V end lost 7 bases, the J end lost 4 bases, and 17 bases lay between the germline ends. The CDR3 is 13 amino acids. This CDR3 is CSATLDRAYEQYF. The CDR3 bases are TGCAGCGCCACGTTAGACAGAGCATACGAGCAGTACTTC.

The gene calls are TRBV5-5 and TRBJ2-1, with D perhaps TRBD1 (5 bases). The germline V and J ends were trimmed by 6 bases and 1 base, with 17 bases remaining between them. The germline CDR1 and CDR2 sequences are SGHKS and YYEKEE (reference sequence). The CDR3 covers 16 residues. CDR3 sequence reads: CASTPQPRESYNEQFF. DNA for the CDR3: TGTGCCAGCACCCCCCAACCCAGGGAATCCTACAATGAGCAGTTCTTC. The full variable domain, its missing parts supplied by reference TRBV5-5 and TRBJ2-1, is DAGVTQSPTHLIKTRGQQVTLRCSPISGHKSVSWYQQVLGQGPQFIFQYYEKEERGRGNFPDRFSARQFPNYSSELNVNALLLGDSALYLCASTPQPRESYNEQFFGPGTRLTVL.

This chain connects TRBV27 to TRBJ1-1; perhaps TRBD1 as D (6 bases). Trimming took 6 bases from V and 8 from J, leaving 13 bases between them. Germline V gene data show CDR1 as MNHEY and CDR2 as SMNVEV (reference sequence). This CDR3 region has 12 residues. CDR3 DNA: TGTGCCAGCAGATTAGGAACAGGGGAAGCTTTCTTT. Protein: CASRLGTGEAFF.